These 14 T cell receptor beta chains originate from one sample sequenced in a study of CD8 T cells in Susac syndrome. The RNA input was about 0.5 to 1 ug, and it was reverse transcribed with random hexamers. TCRdb fed the immunoSEQ multiplex PCR reads into MiXCR, producing one record per CDR3 protein. This table holds 80,000 or so distinct CDR3 sequences, around 96% found once. What was sequenced was CD8+ T cells from PBMCs. The origin of the receptors is a human donor with Susac syndrome.

The chain combines TRBV9 with TRBJ2-1, with unresolved D. CDR1 and CDR2 from the germline V gene are SGDLS and YYNGEE. V lost 0 bases and J 6 bases, leaving 13 bases between the germline ends. This CDR3 contains 15 residues. CDR3: CASSVVGHAVNEQFF. The CDR3 DNA is TGTGCCAGCAGCGTAGTTGGGCACGCGGTCAATGAGCAGTTCTTC.

This chain connects TRBV14 to TRBJ1-3; D uncertain. The CDR3 loop spans 16 amino acids. CDR1 SGHDN and CDR2 FVKESK come from the germline V gene. The germline V and J ends were trimmed by 0 bases and 0 bases, with 9 bases remaining between them. CDR3 DNA: TGTGCCAGCAGCCAAGATCAGACTTACTCTGGAAACACCATATATTTT. Its protein product is CASSQDQTYSGNTIYF.

CDR3 bases: TGTGCCAGCAGTCCCGGGTCCACCGGGGAGCTGTTTTTT. The encoded protein is CASSPGSTGELFF. The chain couples TRBV12-3 or TRBV12-4 to TRBJ2-2; D is unclear. With 5 bases removed from V and 4 bases from J, the gap between germline ends came to 8 bases. This CDR3 is built from 13 residues.

For this clonotype: A read error may account for a junction end that differs from germline. The chain is built from TRBV5-4 and TRBJ2-1; D ambiguous. Looked up from germline, CDR1 is SGHNT and CDR2 is YYREEE (reference sequence). The CDR3 has 13 residues. DNA of the CDR3: TGTGCCAGCAGTTCTGTCTCCCACAATGAGCAGTTCTTC. Its protein product is CASSSVSHNEQFF.

The chain carries TRBV5-1 and TRBJ1-1, with no clear D. The CDR3 spans 11 residues. CDR1 and CDR2 from the germline V gene are SGHRS and YFSETQ. V was shortened by 8 bases and J by 7 bases, with 12 bases between the two germline ends. The CDR3 here is CASYKDGEAFF. For the CDR3, the DNA is TGCGCCAGTTATAAGGACGGTGAAGCTTTCTTT.

The V gene is TRBV20-1, the J gene TRBJ2-6; TRBD2 might be the D (6 bases). With 0 bases removed from V and 4 bases from J, the gap between germline ends came to 10 bases. The length of the CDR3 is 15 residues. Germline V gene data show CDR1 as DFQATT and CDR2 as SNEGSKA (reference sequence). The CDR3 nucleotides read TGCAGTGCTAGAGATTGGAGGGAGGGGGCCAACGTCCTGACTTTC. Its protein is CSARDWREGANVLTF.

The chain uses TRBV2 and TRBJ2-1; D is uncertain. Germline CDR1 SNHLY, CDR2 FYNNEI. The CDR3 is made up of 14 amino acids. The ends were cut back, 5 bases at V and 4 bases at J, with 12 bases in the middle. CDR3 nucleotide sequence: TGTGCCAGCAGTACATATGGCCCATACAATGAGCAGTTCTTC. Amino acids: CASSTYGPYNEQFF.

This chain uses TRBV7-9 with TRBJ2-1, with D perhaps TRBD1 (5 bases). Germline values: CDR1 SEHNR, CDR2 FQNEAQ (reference sequence). The CDR3 is made up of 10 amino acids. The CDR3 spells CAWGHNEQFF. CDR3 DNA sequence: TGTGCTTGGGGCCACAATGAGCAGTTCTTC.

V usage is TRBV9 and J usage is TRBJ2-3, with D possibly matching TRBD2 (5 bases). This CDR3 region has 11 residues. Germline V CDR1 and CDR2: SGDLS, YYNGEE. The V and J ends lost 3 bases and 9 bases respectively, with 8 bases between them. The CDR3 DNA sequence: TGTGCCAGCAGCGAATCGGGAACGCAGTATTTT. It codes for CASSESGTQYF.

The genes are TRBV20-1 and TRBJ2-3; maybe TRBD1 (6 bases). This CDR3 spans 14 amino acids. Germline CDR1 is DFQATT and CDR2 is SNEGSKA (reference sequence). Trimming pared 6 bases from V and 3 bases from J, leaving 16 bases between. CDR3 DNA: TGCAGTGCGGCGTGGGGGCGTTGGACAGATACGCAGTATTTT. Its protein is CSAAWGRWTDTQYF.

This clonotype was detected once. The rearrangement joins TRBV20-1 to TRBJ2-1; D may be TRBD1 (6 bases). The CDR3 sequence is 15 residues long. Trimming took 6 bases from V and 6 from J, leaving 21 bases between them. The germline CDR1 and CDR2 sequences are DFQATT and SNEGSKA (reference sequence). In DNA, the CDR3 is TGCAGTGCCGTTGATGGGGGCGGGCCTGGCAATGAGCAGTTCTTC. It translates to CSAVDGGGPGNEQFF.

The rearrangement joins TRBV7-9 to TRBJ1-3; D unclear. Germline lookup yields CDR1 SEHNR and CDR2 FQNEAQ (reference sequence). The CDR3 totals 14 residues. V was cut by 4 bases and J by 0 bases, with 7 bases left in between. CDR3 coding DNA: TGTGCCAGCAGCTCCGTCCGCTCTGGAAACACCATATATTTT. This gives the protein CASSSVRSGNTIYF.

This clonotype was seen a handful of times. V gene TRBV18 combines with J gene TRBJ2-1; D is undetermined. The germline V gene encodes CDR1 KGHSH and CDR2 LQKENI. The CDR3 consists of 12 residues. Trimming pared 0 bases from V and 9 bases from J, leaving 6 bases between. The CDR3, as DNA: TGTGCCAGCTCACCACCTAGTCCTGAGCAGTTCTTC. This gives the protein CASSPPSPEQFF.

The genes are TRBV5-4 and TRBJ2-7; D unclear. The V and J ends lost 3 bases and 3 bases respectively, with 7 bases between them. The CDR3 has 12 amino acids. CDR1 and CDR2 from the germline V gene are SGHNT and YYREEE (reference sequence). CDR3 loop: CASSSGGYEQYF. The CDR3 DNA reads as TGTGCCAGCAGCTCGGGTGGCTACGAGCAGTACTTC.